This TCR beta chain originates from a study of shared clonotypes between healthy human individuals. Study as a whole: Samples came from a couple of female and three male donors aged 18 to 49.

At deep level, the assay was performed. Replicate PCRs run on unsorted PBMC used roughly 320 ng DNA, which was approximately 30,000 T cell genomes. The team ran DNA from unsorted PBMCs on ten immunoSEQ deep assay plates for sequencing. Clones were read by immunoSEQ multiplex PCR, and TCRdb kept only the in-frame ones, dropping some. Of about 450,000 clones in the sample, around 75% were seen once. The CDR3 length is 14 residues. V lost 4 bases and J lost 2, with 12 bases in between. The germline CDR1 and CDR2 sequences are SGDLS and YYNGEE. Sequenced input: PBMCs. This clonotype was obtained from a woman between 35 and 50 years old in good health. Some clones in this sample may be carry-over from other donors' samples. This chain connects TRBV9 to TRBJ2-5; D tentatively fits TRBD1 or TRBD2 (7 bases each). Here the CDR3 reads CASSRAGQQETQYF. The CDR3 DNA sequence: TGTGCCAGCAGCCGAGCGGGACAGCAAGAGACCCAGTACTTC.